This T cell receptor beta chain was identified in a study of STAT5B mutations in CD4+ large granular lymphocyte leukemia. Whole-study results and caveats: Top patient clones used TRBV06 genes more often: 8/27 versus 2/35 in controls. No patients shared main leukemic clonotypes, though roughly 25% appeared at low frequency elsewhere.

The survey-level immunoSEQ assay was used. As handled by the study authors: Productive clonotypes were detectable down to 2.59 x 10-5 frequency. Sequencing was performed with immunoSEQ multiplex PCR; in TCRdb, only in-frame clones are kept and a portion is missing. The DNA gave D and trimming, while V, J and clone size come from that table. The data contain about 38,000 clones, approximately 85% of them singletons. A word on this clone: Its antigen is not identified.

CDR3 length: 13 amino acids. The germline CDR1 and CDR2 sequences are WSHSY and SAAADI. The V segment lost 10 bases and the J segment 0 bases; nucleotides outside the gene matches: 3. The clonotype was recovered from a human donor in good health. The V and J genes are TRBV10-2 and TRBJ2-7; 10 nucleotides agree with TRBD2. The specimen was CD4+ T cells from blood buffy coats. The DNA for the CDR3 is TGCGCCACCCCTAGCGGGAGCTCCTACGAGCAGTACTTC. Its translation: CATPSGSSYEQYF.